These T cell receptor beta chains were read from a single sample in a study of T cell changes during pregnancy in multiple sclerosis. The protocol was immunoSEQ multiplex PCR, while the TCRdb copy is restricted to in-frame clones and leaves out a portion. The sample lists fewer than 85,000 clones, around nine tenths seen once, with roughly 2.1% in the top ten. The sequenced sample was peripheral blood, obtained in the second trimester of pregnancy. The receptors stem from a female donor with multiple sclerosis, enrolled in a pregnancy study. Each CDR3 is given with its conserved first and last residue. The D gene is left open where the match is weak. Expanded clones get a size class; other rows say once, few or many, or leave the size out.

v_gene	j_gene	d_gene	len	abundance	CDR3aa	CDR3nt
TRBV5-1	TRBJ2-2	TRBD2	14	once	CASGGGRDTGELFF	TGCGCCAGCGGAGGCGGGAGGGACACCGGGGAGCTGTTTTTT
TRBV9	TRBJ1-2	TRBD1	14	.	CASSSRTGNYGYTF	TGTGCCAGCAGCTCAAGGACAGGGAACTATGGCTACACCTTC
TRBV11-3	TRBJ2-2	.	14	.	CASSFTGKAGELFF	TGTGCCAGCAGCTTTACAGGGAAGGCCGGGGAGCTGTTTTTT
TRBV9	TRBJ2-3	TRBD2	16	.	CASSVGERGGTDTQYF	TGTGCCAGCAGCGTAGGGGAGCGGGGGGGCACAGATACGCAGTATTTT
TRBV28	TRBJ2-5	TRBD2	18	.	CASSFGPSGTIGEETQYF	TGTGCCAGCAGTTTTGGTCCTAGCGGGACAATTGGAGAAGAGACCCAGTACTTC
TRBV5-1	TRBJ2-3	.	14	.	CASSLQGQTDTQYF	TGCGCCAGCAGCTTACAGGGCCAGACAGATACGCAGTATTTT
TRBV9	TRBJ2-5	TRBD2	15	.	CASSVSSGTQETQYF	TGTGCCAGCAGCGTCTCTAGCGGAACACAAGAGACCCAGTACTTC
TRBV4-1	TRBJ1-6	TRBD1	16	.	CASSQEGQGANSPLHF	TGCGCCAGCAGCCAAGAGGGACAGGGTGCTAATTCACCCCTCCACTTT
TRBV5-6	TRBJ2-7	.	15	.	CASSRPRTGAYEQYF	TGTGCCAGCAGCAGGCCGAGGACGGGGGCCTACGAGCAGTACTTC
TRBV6-1	TRBJ2-1	.	13	.	CASSEDLGQRKFF	TGTGCCAGCAGTGAAGATCTGGGACAAAGGAAGTTCTTC
TRBV5-6	TRBJ2-7	.	15	once	CASSLTGTDTYEQYF	TGTGCCAGCAGCCTGACCGGGACTGATACCTACGAGCAGTACTTC
TRBV29-1	TRBJ2-7	.	13	.	CSVGAGEYGEQYF	TGCAGCGTTGGGGCCGGGGAATACGGAGAGCAGTACTTC
TRBV4-1	TRBJ2-3	.	16	.	CASSQVPRAGTDTQYF	TGCGCCAGCAGCCAAGTCCCCAGGGCTGGTACAGATACGCAGTATTTT
TRBV10-3	TRBJ2-7	TRBD2	15	.	CAIKPGTSAPYEQYF	TGTGCCATCAAACCCGGGACTAGCGCACCCTACGAGCAGTACTTC
TRBV6-5	TRBJ2-7	.	14	.	CASSSHGGRYEQYF	TGTGCCAGCAGTTCTCATGGCGGCCGCTACGAGCAGTACTTC
TRBV7-9	TRBJ1-2	.	15	.	CASSLADSSNYGYTF	TGTGCCAGCAGCTTAGCGGACAGCTCTAACTATGGCTACACCTTC
TRBV12-5	TRBJ2-5	.	14	.	CASGLSGGTETQYF	TGTGCTAGTGGTTTGTCGGGGGGCACCGAGACCCAGTACTTC
TRBV6-1	TRBJ1-6	TRBD1	16	few	CASSEYRGSYNSPLHF	TGTGCCAGCAGTGAATACAGGGGCTCCTATAATTCACCCCTCCACTTT
TRBV18	TRBJ1-1	.	14	few	CASSPPTGNTEAFF	TGTGCCAGCTCACCACCCACAGGCAACACTGAAGCTTTCTTT
TRBV19	TRBJ2-5	TRBD1	15	.	CASSTYRGGGETQYF	TGTGCCAGTAGTACCTACAGGGGTGGCGGAGAGACCCAGTACTTC
TRBV18	TRBJ1-2	.	14	.	CASSPSRSHYGYTF	TGTGCCAGCTCACCCTCCAGATCTCACTATGGCTACACCTTC
TRBV27	TRBJ2-7	.	14	.	CASIPGGRGGEQYF	TGTGCCAGCATACCCGGTGGCAGGGGTGGCGAGCAGTACTTC
TRBV6-5	TRBJ1-3	TRBD1	15	.	CASSYGAGGKDTIYF	TGTGCCAGCAGTTACGGGGCAGGGGGCAAGGACACCATATATTTT
TRBV30	TRBJ1-2	.	15	.	CAWSRGGGQSYGYTF	TGTGCCTGGAGTAGAGGAGGTGGACAGAGCTATGGCTACACCTTC
TRBV7-3	TRBJ2-7	TRBD2	16	.	CASSRGLAGGRDEQYF	TGTGCCAGCAGCCGCGGACTAGCGGGGGGGCGGGACGAGCAGTACTTC
TRBV6-5	TRBJ2-1	.	13	.	CASSYVGGNEQFF	TGTGCCAGCAGTTATGTAGGGGGCAATGAGCAGTTCTTC
TRBV7-8	TRBJ2-3	TRBD1	15	.	CASSADRQFTDTQYF	TGTGCCAGCAGCGCGGACAGGCAGTTCACAGATACGCAGTATTTT
TRBV18	TRBJ2-7	.	17	.	CASSPPPVTQTTYEQYF	TGTGCCAGCTCACCACCCCCGGTAACTCAAACTACCTACGAGCAGTACTTC
TRBV11-2	TRBJ1-1	.	12	once	CASSLGGPEAFF	TGTGCCAGCAGCTTAGGGGGCCCTGAAGCTTTCTTT
TRBV23-1	TRBJ1-6	.	13	.	CAIDTHYNSPLHF	TGCGCCATCGATACTCACTATAATTCACCCCTCCACTTT
TRBV10-3	TRBJ2-7	.	15	.	CAISESWEESYEQYF	TGTGCCATCAGCGAGAGCTGGGAGGAATCCTACGAGCAGTACTTC
TRBV15	TRBJ2-1	.	15	.	CATSRVFSQGDEQFF	TGTGCCACCAGCAGGGTTTTTTCGCAGGGTGATGAGCAGTTCTTC
TRBV7-2	TRBJ2-3	.	15	.	CASSLIATRSDTQYF	TGTGCCAGCAGCTTAATAGCTACACGTTCAGATACGCAGTATTTT
TRBV4-2	TRBJ2-3	.	16	.	CASSQVSGIAADTQYF	TGTGCCAGCAGCCAAGTCTCGGGGATAGCGGCAGATACGCAGTATTTT
TRBV9	TRBJ2-3	TRBD2	16	once	CASRAGTSSNTDTQYF	TGTGCCAGCAGAGCCGGGACTAGCTCGAACACAGATACGCAGTATTTT